A selection of T cell receptor beta chains follows, all from one sample in a study of T-cell memory formation after mild COVID-19. TCRdb passed the 5' RACE reads through MiXCR, listing each CDR3 protein once. Counted here are about 260,000 distinct CDR3 sequences, 7% to 10% occurring once; the ten biggest clones make up less than 25%. Sequenced input: PBMCs or a T cell subset sorted from them (not recorded which). Receptors originate from a man aged 18 to 30 who had mild COVID-19 (a few samples of this study predate the infection). Cell type and time point are not known. The CDR3 runs from the conserved cysteine through the conserved F or W. The order of the fields is clone size, D gene, J gene, V gene, CDR3 protein, CDR3 DNA. D genes are given only for firm matches. Some rows have no size entry. The others give once, few or many, or a class for an expanded clone.

clone_size: many; d_call: NA; j_call: TRBJ2-2; v_call: TRBV20-1; cdr3_aa: CSARVGQAYTGELFF; cdr3_nt: TGCAGTGCTAGAGTAGGCCAGGCGTACACCGGGGAGCTGTTTTTT
clone_size: NA; d_call: NA; j_call: TRBJ1-5; v_call: TRBV18; cdr3_aa: CASSPPGVGQPQHF; cdr3_nt: TGTGCCAGCTCACCACCGGGGGTAGGGCAGCCCCAGCATTTT
clone_size: few; d_call: NA; j_call: TRBJ1-1; v_call: TRBV24-1; cdr3_aa: CATSDWGYTEAFF; cdr3_nt: TGTGCCACCAGTGATTGGGGGTACACTGAAGCTTTCTTT
clone_size: few; d_call: NA; j_call: TRBJ1-1; v_call: TRBV5-1; cdr3_aa: CASSLVAGAAEAFF; cdr3_nt: TGCGCCAGCAGCTTGGTGGCAGGGGCGGCTGAAGCTTTCTTT
clone_size: many; d_call: TRBD2; j_call: TRBJ2-5; v_call: TRBV29-1; cdr3_aa: CSVGTSGGVETQYF; cdr3_nt: TGCAGCGTGGGGACTAGCGGGGGAGTAGAGACCCAGTACTTC
clone_size: many; d_call: TRBD1; j_call: TRBJ1-3; v_call: TRBV6-5; cdr3_aa: CASSLLQGAGNTIYF; cdr3_nt: TGTGCCAGCAGCCTCCTACAGGGGGCTGGAAACACCATATATTTT
clone_size: few; d_call: NA; j_call: TRBJ2-1; v_call: TRBV18; cdr3_aa: CASSGRMPDGNEQFF; cdr3_nt: TGTGCCAGCTCAGGTCGGATGCCCGACGGGAATGAGCAGTTCTTC
clone_size: many; d_call: NA; j_call: TRBJ1-5; v_call: TRBV4-3; cdr3_aa: CASSQDRDQPQHF; cdr3_nt: TGCGCCAGCAGCCAAGATAGGGATCAGCCCCAGCATTTT
clone_size: many; d_call: NA; j_call: TRBJ2-6; v_call: TRBV12-3/TRBV12-4; cdr3_aa: CASGGGVRRSGANVLTF; cdr3_nt: TGTGCCAGCGGCGGCGGGGTTCGGAGGTCTGGGGCCAACGTCCTGACTTTC
clone_size: NA; d_call: TRBD2; j_call: TRBJ2-7; v_call: TRBV4-1; cdr3_aa: CASSPRGVGSGDEQYF; cdr3_nt: TGCGCCAGCAGCCCCCGTGGAGTGGGAAGCGGGGACGAGCAGTACTTC
clone_size: NA; d_call: NA; j_call: TRBJ2-7; v_call: TRBV18; cdr3_aa: CASSPREGLPEQYF; cdr3_nt: TGTGCCAGCTCACCGAGGGAAGGTCTCCCCGAGCAGTACTTC
clone_size: NA; d_call: TRBD1; j_call: TRBJ2-1; v_call: TRBV5-5; cdr3_aa: CASSLLQGINEQFF; cdr3_nt: TGTGCCAGCAGCTTACTACAGGGGATTAATGAGCAGTTCTTC
clone_size: many; d_call: TRBD2; j_call: TRBJ2-5; v_call: TRBV5-1; cdr3_aa: CASSISGAAETQYF; cdr3_nt: TGCGCCAGCAGCATTAGCGGGGCCGCGGAGACCCAGTACTTC
clone_size: NA; d_call: NA; j_call: TRBJ1-2; v_call: TRBV9; cdr3_aa: CASSLRLDDRNYGYTF; cdr3_nt: TGTGCCAGCAGCCTGCGCCTGGACGACAGAAACTATGGCTACACCTTC
clone_size: NA; d_call: TRBD1; j_call: TRBJ2-7; v_call: TRBV27; cdr3_aa: CASSLRQGTHEQYF; cdr3_nt: TGTGCCAGCAGTTTAAGACAGGGCACACACGAGCAGTACTTC
clone_size: many; d_call: TRBD1; j_call: TRBJ2-7; v_call: TRBV5-1; cdr3_aa: CASSLAGGTGAIYEQYF; cdr3_nt: TGCGCCAGCAGCTTGGCCGGGGGGACAGGGGCAATCTACGAGCAGTACTTC
clone_size: few; d_call: NA; j_call: TRBJ2-7; v_call: TRBV20-1; cdr3_aa: CSASLVYEQYF; cdr3_nt: TGCAGTGCTAGTCTAGTCTACGAGCAGTACTTC
clone_size: few; d_call: TRBD1; j_call: TRBJ2-3; v_call: TRBV4-1; cdr3_aa: CASSQLGQGRDTQYF; cdr3_nt: TGCGCCAGCAGCCAGCTAGGACAGGGGAGGGATACGCAGTATTTT